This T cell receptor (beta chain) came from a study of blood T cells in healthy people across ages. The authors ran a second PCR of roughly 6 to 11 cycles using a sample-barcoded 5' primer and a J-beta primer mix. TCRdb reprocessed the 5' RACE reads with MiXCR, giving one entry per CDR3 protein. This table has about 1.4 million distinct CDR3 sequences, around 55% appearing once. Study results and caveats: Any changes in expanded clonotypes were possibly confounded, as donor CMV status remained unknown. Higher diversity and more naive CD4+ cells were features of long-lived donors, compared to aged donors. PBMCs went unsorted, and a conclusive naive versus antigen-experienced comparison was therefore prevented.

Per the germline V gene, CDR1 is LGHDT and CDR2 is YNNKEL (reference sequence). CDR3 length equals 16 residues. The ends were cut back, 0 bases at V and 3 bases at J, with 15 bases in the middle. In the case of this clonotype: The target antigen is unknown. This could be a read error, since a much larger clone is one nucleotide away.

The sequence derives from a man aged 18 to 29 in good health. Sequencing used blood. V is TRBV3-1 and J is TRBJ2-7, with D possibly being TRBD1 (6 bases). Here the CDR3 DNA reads TGTGCCAGCAGCCAAGATCTAGGACAGTTGAACTACGAGCAGTACTTC. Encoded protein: CASSQDLGQLNYEQYF.